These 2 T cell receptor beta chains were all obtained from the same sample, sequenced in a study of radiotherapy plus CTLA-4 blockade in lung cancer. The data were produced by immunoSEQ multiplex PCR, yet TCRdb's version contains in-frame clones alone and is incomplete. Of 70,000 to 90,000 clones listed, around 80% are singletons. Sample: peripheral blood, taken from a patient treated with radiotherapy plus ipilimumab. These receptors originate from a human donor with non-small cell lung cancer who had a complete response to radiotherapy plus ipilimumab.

The CDR3 sequence: CSVASAGGTEAFF. For the CDR3, the DNA is TGCAGCGTGGCATCCGCGGGGGGCACTGAAGCTTTCTTT. This sequence joins TRBV29-1 and TRBJ1-1; possible D gene TRBD1, 5 bases. Per germline, CDR1 SQVTM and CDR2 ANQGSEA. The CDR3 length is 13 residues. The ends were cut back, 6 bases at V and 4 bases at J, with 15 bases in the middle. Looking up the rest from reference TRBV29-1 and TRBJ1-1 gives the full variable domain: SAVISQKPSRDICQRGTSLTIQCQVDSQVTMMFWYRQQPGQSLTLIATANQGSEATYESGFVIDKFPISRPNLTFSTLTVSNMSPEDSSIYLCSVASAGGTEAFFGQGTRLTVV.

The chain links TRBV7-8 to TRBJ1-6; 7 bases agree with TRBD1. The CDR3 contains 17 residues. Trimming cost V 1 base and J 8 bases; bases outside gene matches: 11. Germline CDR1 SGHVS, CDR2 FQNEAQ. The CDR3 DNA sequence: TGTGCCAGCAGCTTAGGAAGAGGAGTCAGGGGGGATTCACCCCTCCACTTT. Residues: CASSLGRGVRGDSPLHF.